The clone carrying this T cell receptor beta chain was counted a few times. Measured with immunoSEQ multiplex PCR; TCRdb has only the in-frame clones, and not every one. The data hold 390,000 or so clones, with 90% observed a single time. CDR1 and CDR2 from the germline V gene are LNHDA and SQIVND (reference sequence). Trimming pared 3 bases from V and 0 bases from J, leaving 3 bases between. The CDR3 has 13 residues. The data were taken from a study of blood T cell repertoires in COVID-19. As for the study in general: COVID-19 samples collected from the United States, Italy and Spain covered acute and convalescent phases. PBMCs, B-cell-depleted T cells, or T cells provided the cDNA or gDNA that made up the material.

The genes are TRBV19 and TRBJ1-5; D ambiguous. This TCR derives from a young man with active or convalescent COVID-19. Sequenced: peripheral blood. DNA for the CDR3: TGTGCCAGTAGTATCAGTAGCAATCAGCCCCAGCATTTT. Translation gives CASSISSNQPQHF.